This section outlines one TCR beta chain sequence together with its context. It has no known antigen specificity. No quality values exist for individual bases; no much larger clone is one base distant. The library was built by means of the immunoSEQ multiplex PCR assay. A mixture of 60 forward primers for TCR Vbeta segments and 13 reverse primers for TCR Jbeta segments was used in the multiplex PCR. A multiplex PCR assay on genomic DNA amplified the CDR3 region of rearranged TCR beta genes. The Illumina HiSeq System was used to sequence the amplified TCR beta libraries as 87-base-pair reads. As for the authors' bioinformatics: A later analysis counted some 80 million unique TCR beta chains across the 500 to 850 repertoires, and approximately 11 million of these chains were shared by at least two donors. To remove PCR and sequencing errors, raw reads were error-corrected and collapsed into unique sequences using a nearest-neighbor algorithm that merged closely related sequences. To assign V, D and J gene segments, CDR3 sequences were aligned to IMGT reference sequences. Each retained sequence needed at least a six-nucleotide match to both a V gene segment and a J gene segment. A rearrangement was called productive if the CDR3 had no stop codons and remained in frame with V and J, and every other rearrangement was called non-productive. CDR3 was defined according to IMGT convention as the region running from the second conserved V-encoded cysteine to the conserved J-encoded phenylalanine. The earlier analysis of 587 of the donors excluded sequences that lacked an unambiguous match to a single V gene segment. In an earlier analysis of approximately 560 of the donors, a V segment was called functional when productive rearrangements were above 56.7%, and segregating when the standard deviation between donors exceeded 5%. A statistical classification framework was built for diagnosing cytomegalovirus status from the catalog of TCR beta chain sequences. In a later analysis, V and J genes were assigned by comparing TCR nucleotide sequences against IMGT/GENE-DB human TR gene sequences. A later analysis assigned CDR3 sequences and most-parsimonious VDJ recombination scenarios with the TCRdist pipeline. In a later analysis, each TCR beta chain was defined by its CDR3 amino acid sequence together with its V-gene family, and reads without a unique V-gene family were excluded. As a way to deal with suspected cross-contamination and a sequencing artifact, a later analysis dropped over 550 nucleotide sequences that were highly shared and had low generation probability. In a later analysis, a clonal expansion index for each public chain was calculated from normalized within-repertoire ranks of inferred template counts. A later analysis computed generation probabilities with a VDJ recombination model fitted to out-of-frame rearrangements, and checked the results against IGoR. In a later analysis, TCR-TCR, TCR-HLA and TCR-CMV co-occurrence was scored with hypergeometric tests, and a repertoire-size bias correction was applied to TCR pairs. False discovery rates were estimated in a later analysis by permuting HLA or CMV assignments 20 times. In a later analysis, co-occurring TCRs were grouped with DBSCAN, and TCRdist sequence similarity was added when clustering was performed within HLA-allele-positive subsets. Co-occurrence clustering excluded repertoires with fewer than 30,000 or more than 120,000 public chains, plus five with anomalous nucleotide sharing. TCRdb took over this immuneACCESS table, retaining in-frame rearrangements with V and J assigned. Such tables are incomplete; in checked studies, under half of the missing clones stem from an unresolved V gene, and the remainder is unexplained. Clone size and V and J calls were adopted from that table, with D and trimming inferred from the DNA. A total of about 180,000 clones appear in this sample, approximately 80% of them only once. The ten largest clonotypes hold 2% to 2.5% of the sample.

This record comes from a study of cytomegalovirus exposure and HLA in healthy donors (dated by TCRdb to about 2017). The study in broad terms: According to an earlier analysis of several hundred of the donors, about 179 million T cells yielded roughly 110 million unique TCR beta sequences and less than 300 Gb of sequence data. Roughly 320 gigabases of sequencing data and around 88 million unique TCR sequences made up an early release that covered over 550 HLA-typed donors. Among the roughly 400 genotyped donors, 75% to 90% belonged to the genetic ancestry cluster associated with self-reported Caucasian donors. The study aimed to test whether signatures of past pathogen exposure could be identified by cataloging public T cell receptors. Using immunosequencing, the study profiled T cell repertoires from fewer than 850 subjects and related those repertoires to cytomegalovirus serostatus. A separate validation cohort of roughly 120 different subjects was used in addition to the roughly 700-subject first cohort. The study combined high-throughput TCR immunosequencing, statistical association of individual TCRs with disease status, and machine learning to predict cytomegalovirus infection status. A later analysis re-examined previously published TCR beta repertoires from 500 to 700 donors and added high-resolution HLA genotyping to investigate patterns of TCR occurrence. The later analysis used no new phenotypic data to find candidate immune exposures, relying instead on TCR beta sequences and their occurrence across donors. An earlier analysis of more than 450 of the donors used high-throughput TCR beta sequencing to judge whether each TCR beta V gene segment behaved as functional or pseudogenic. Donor age, sex, ethnicity and CMV serostatus were compiled together with the repertoire data. In a later genetic analysis, genome-wide SNP genotypes for about 65% of the roughly 670 donors were used, and that subset was treated as a discovery cohort. Every discovery cohort repertoire had been produced on one sequencing platform. Both class I and class II loci were covered by HLA typing, at four-digit resolution. The number of typed donors differed by locus: roughly 629-630 for A, B, C, DRB1 and DQB1; approximately 520 for DQA1; approximately 600 for DPA1; and about 470 for DPB1. Because of strong linkage in the cohort, a few DR-DQ haplotypes were treated as single units for association and clustering. On average, roughly 200,000 unique TCR beta nucleotide sequences were sequenced per donor among 398 genotyped donors of the cohort, with approximately 18% of those sequences being non-productive.

Including cysteine and phenylalanine, the CDR3 has 13 amino acids. The read is trimmed to its CDR3 DNA, 39 bases read in frame from base 1. Trimming removed 7 bases from V and 6 bases from J; the gene matches leave 12 bases unexplained. From a lookup of the germline V gene, CDR1 and CDR2 are SQVTM and ANQGSEA. General conclusions and limits of the study: Some IMGT-functional V segments, including TRBV6-2 and TRBV6-3, could not be told apart with the 87-base-pair reads, so those segments were excluded. Correlated functional status among segregating V segments might reflect linkage disequilibrium, but an unknown experimental factor could not be ruled out. Because counts were too low, some 16 rarely observed V segments, including chromosome 9 orphons, were excluded from the earlier analysis of 587 of the donors. In a later genetic analysis, a missense DCLRE1C variant was associated with V-gene and J-gene trimming of TCR beta chains, and the association was replicated in an independent cohort. In vitro tests confirmed that a few of the cytomegalovirus-associated TCR beta chains recognize cytomegalovirus antigens. The study gave a list of around 170 TCR beta chains associated with cytomegalovirus. A further reported finding was that TCR beta sequences accurately predicted the HLA-A and HLA-B alleles for most subjects in the first cohort. The classifier was reported to diagnose cytomegalovirus status with high specificity and sensitivity in both the original and validation cohorts. Several of the top co-occurrence clusters appeared to be linked to parvovirus B19, influenza, CMV and Epstein-Barr virus, according to a later analysis. A group of highly shared sequence variants was considered likely to be a technical artifact of the sequencing pipeline. While some public TCRs were present in many individuals, most TCR sequences turned up only very rarely across donors. The cohort was sequenced for TCR beta chains only, and without alpha or paired-chain data the features that could be detected were limited. A later analysis found that TCR association rates varied across HLA loci, with DRB1 alleles showing the most associated TCRs and HLA-C alleles the fewest. Compared with the 666-donor mean, donors in an Asian-associated ancestry cluster had fewer N-insertions in productive TCRs, according to a later genetic analysis. In a later analysis, about 16,000 TCR beta sequences were associated with specific HLA alleles at a false discovery rate of 0.05. HLA typing was unavailable for some donors at each locus, so association tests used only the typed subset. In an earlier analysis of some 640 of the donors, most TCR beta V segments were observed in productive rearrangements about 87% or about 30% of the time, broadly matching IMGT annotations. In a later analysis, HLA-associated TCR beta chains were found to be more clonally expanded and to have lower generation probabilities than equally common non-associated chains. A later analysis found that most CMV-associated TCR beta chains appeared HLA-restricted, with HLA associations seemingly driven largely by CMV exposure. CMV serostatus was the only immune exposure information available for the cohort. The presence/absence analyses assumed that sequencing depth was roughly uniform across donors, and that assumption may not be true. When HLA alleles, especially DR and DQ, strongly co-occurred, TCR associations were difficult to assign to individual alleles. The authors suggested that the approach could potentially be extended to other disease states and immunological phenotypes.

In total, around 600 healthy bone marrow donors made up the cohort. Cohort members were all nominally healthy when sampled, although unrecorded immune exposures were likely present. The donor was CMV seronegative and was included in the group of 352 seronegative cohort members. Each donor provided a peripheral blood sample, and peripheral blood mononuclear cells were used for TCR beta sequencing. The Qiagen DNeasy Blood Extraction Kit was used to extract genomic DNA from the blood cell samples. This sequence uses TRBV29-1 and TRBJ2-7; 7 nucleotides in the junction match TRBD2. The clonotype was recovered from a man aged 55-75 years in good health and CMV-seronegative. The sample comprised PBMCs. The DNA sequence is as follows: TGCAGCGCCGGGGTGGGCGGGAGTCCCGAGCAGTACTTC. It translates as CSAGVGGSPEQYF.